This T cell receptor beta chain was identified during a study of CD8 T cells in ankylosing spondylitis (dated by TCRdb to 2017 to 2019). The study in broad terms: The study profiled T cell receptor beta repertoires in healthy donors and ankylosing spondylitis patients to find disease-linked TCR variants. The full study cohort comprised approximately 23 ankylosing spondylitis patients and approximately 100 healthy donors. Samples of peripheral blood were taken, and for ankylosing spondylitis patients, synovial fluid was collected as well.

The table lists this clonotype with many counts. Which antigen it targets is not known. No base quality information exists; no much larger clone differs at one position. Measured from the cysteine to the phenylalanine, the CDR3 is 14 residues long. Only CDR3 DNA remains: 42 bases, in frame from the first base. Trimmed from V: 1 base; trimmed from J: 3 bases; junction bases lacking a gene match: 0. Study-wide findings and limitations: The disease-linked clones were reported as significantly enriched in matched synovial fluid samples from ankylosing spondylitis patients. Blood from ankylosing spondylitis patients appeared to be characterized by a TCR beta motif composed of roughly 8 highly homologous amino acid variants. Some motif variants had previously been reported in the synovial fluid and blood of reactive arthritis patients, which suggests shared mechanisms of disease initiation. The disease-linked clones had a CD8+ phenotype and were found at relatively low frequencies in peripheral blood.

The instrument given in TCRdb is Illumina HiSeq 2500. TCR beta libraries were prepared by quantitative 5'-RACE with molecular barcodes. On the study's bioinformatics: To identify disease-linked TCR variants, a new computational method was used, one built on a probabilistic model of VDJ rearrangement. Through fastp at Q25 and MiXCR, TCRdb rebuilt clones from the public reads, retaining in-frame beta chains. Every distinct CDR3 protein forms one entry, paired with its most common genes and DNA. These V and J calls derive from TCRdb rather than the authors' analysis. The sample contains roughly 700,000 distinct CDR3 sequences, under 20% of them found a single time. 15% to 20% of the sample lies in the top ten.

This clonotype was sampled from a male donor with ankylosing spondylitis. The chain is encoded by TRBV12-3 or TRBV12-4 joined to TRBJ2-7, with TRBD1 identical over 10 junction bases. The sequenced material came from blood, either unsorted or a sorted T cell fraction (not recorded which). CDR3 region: CASSLGTGGYEQYF. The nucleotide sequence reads TGTGCCAGCAGTTTAGGGACAGGGGGCTACGAGCAGTACTTC.